These 25 T cell receptor beta chains came from one sample sequenced in a study of blood T cells in healthy people across ages (dated by TCRdb to between 2014 and 2016). The library was generated by 5' RACE. Sequencing relied on an Illumina HiSeq 2500. A second PCR of about 6 to 11 cycles was performed with a sample-barcoded 5' primer and a J-beta primer mix. The public reads were quality trimmed at Q25 with fastp and then assembled into clones with MiXCR by TCRdb, keeping productive beta chains. A single entry per CDR3 protein holds the most common genes and DNA from its merged rows. The sample data list about 1.7 million distinct CDR3 sequences, and roughly 28% of these were observed just once. The ten largest clones capture more than 6% of the sample. Sequencing input: blood. These receptor sequences come from a woman aged 25 to 39 in good health.

In its sample, this clonotype was seen many times. V gene TRBV29-1 combines with J gene TRBJ1-2; 9 bases match TRBD1. Germline CDR1 and CDR2: SQVTM and ANQGSEA. The CDR3 has 13 residues. Here the CDR3 reads CSSTGGDNYGYTF. CDR3 coding DNA: TGCAGTTCCACAGGGGGCGATAACTATGGCTACACCTTC. Full variable domain (remainder filled in from reference TRBV29-1 and TRBJ1-2): SAVISQKPSRDICQRGTSLTIQCQVDSQVTMMFWYRQQPGQSLTLIATANQGSEATYESGFVIDKFPISRPNLTFSTLTVSNMSPEDSSIYLCSSTGGDNYGYTFGSGTRLTVV.

This chain connects TRBV20-1 to TRBJ2-1, with a tentative D call TRBD2 (6 bases). This CDR3 is built from 15 residues. The V gene's germline CDR1 is DFQATT and CDR2 SNEGSKA (reference sequence). V lost 1 base, J lost 1 base, and 11 bases lay in between. The CDR3 DNA reads as TGCAGTGCTAGAGCCGGTAGCGGTTCCTACAATGAGCAGTTCTTC. It encodes CSARAGSGSYNEQFF.

CDR3 loop: CASGKDTYEQYF. CDR3 bases: TGTGCCAGCGGGAAAGACACCTACGAGCAGTACTTC. The chain has TRBV28 and TRBJ2-7; no clear D gene. CDR1 is MDHEN and CDR2 is SYDVKM in the germline V gene. The CDR3 spans 12 residues. Trimming removed 8 bases from V and 2 bases from J, with 10 bases in between.

As concerns this clonotype: This may stem from a read error, because a much larger clone lies one nucleotide away. The V gene is TRBV29-1, the J gene TRBJ2-5, with TRBD2 identical over 9 bases. Germline trimming cut 5 bases from V and 11 bases from J; bases unmatched to any gene: 18. Germline-derived CDR1 and CDR2 are SQVTM and ANQGSEA. This CDR3 has 15 residues. Here the CDR3 DNA reads TGCAGCGTTCACCTAGCGGGGAAAAATTACAATGAGCAGTACTTC. Its protein product is CSVHLAGKNYNEQYF. The full variable domain, in which reference TRBV29-1 and TRBJ2-5 provide the parts outside the CDR3, is SAVISQKPSRDICQRGTSLTIQCQVDSQVTMMFWYRQQPGQSLTLIATANQGSEATYESGFVIDKFPISRPNLTFSTLTVSNMSPEDSSIYLCSVHLAGKNYNEQYFGPGTRLLVL.

This clonotype was seen at least ten times. The genes are TRBV9 and TRBJ1-2; no reliable D call. This CDR3 is built from 12 residues. Germline CDR1 reads SGDLS; CDR2 reads YYNGEE. Trimming removed 10 bases at V and 4 bases at J, with 14 bases between. The CDR3 DNA reads TGTGCCGGTACTCGGGAAACCTATGGCTACACCTTC. Its translation: CAGTRETYGYTF.

This clonotype has ten or more counts. This chain uses TRBV29-1 with TRBJ1-4; 9 positions agree with TRBD1. CDR1 SQVTM and CDR2 ANQGSEA come from the germline V gene. The CDR3 has 13 residues. With 5 bases clipped from V and 7 bases from J, the junction kept 5 bases outside the gene matches. CDR3 nucleotide sequence: TGCAGCGTTCTGGGACAGGGAAGTGAAAAACTGTTTTTT. Translation: CSVLGQGSEKLFF. Supplemented by reference TRBV29-1 and TRBJ1-4, the full variable domain reads SAVISQKPSRDICQRGTSLTIQCQVDSQVTMMFWYRQQPGQSLTLIATANQGSEATYESGFVIDKFPISRPNLTFSTLTVSNMSPEDSSIYLCSVLGQGSEKLFFGSGTQLSVL.

This clonotype was counted a few times. This chain links TRBV9 with TRBJ2-3; D is unclear. There are 16 residues in the CDR3. The germline gives CDR1 SGDLS, CDR2 YYNGEE. Trimming left V 0 bases short and J 6 bases short, with 17 bases between. DNA for the CDR3: TGTGCCAGCAGCGTAGCTACAACCGACAAGCAGGATACGCAGTATTTT. This translates into CASSVATTDKQDTQYF.

The chain's CDR3 is CASSPIKGAREQYF. CDR3 in DNA: TGTGCCAGCAGTCCGATCAAGGGAGCGCGCGAGCAGTACTTC. The rearrangement links TRBV12-3 or TRBV12-4 to TRBJ2-7, with D tentatively TRBD2 (5 bases). Trimming removed 5 bases from V and 6 bases from J, with 17 bases in between. The CDR3 has 14 residues.

The rearrangement joins TRBV2 to TRBJ1-3; D unresolved. V lost 10 bases and J lost 0, with 19 bases in between. This CDR3 contains 16 residues. The germline gives CDR1 SNHLY, CDR2 FYNNEI. CDR3 coding DNA: TGTGCCACCGACGGTAGGACGGCGATCTCTGGAAACACCATATATTTT. This sequence encodes CATDGRTAISGNTIYF.

This clonotype was seen only a few times. The V call is TRBV12-3 or TRBV12-4, the J call TRBJ1-2; TRBD1 might be the D (5 bases). The CDR3 totals 14 residues. Trimming shortened V by 6 bases and J by 9 bases, and 20 bases separated the two germline ends. The CDR3 sequence is CASSPRGLRLSYTF. CDR3 coding DNA: TGTGCCAGCAGCCCCCGGGGACTCAGACTTAGCTACACCTTC.

For this clonotype: A read error may account for a junction end that differs from germline. V gene TRBV10-2 combines with J gene TRBJ2-3, with D possibly matching TRBD1 (5 bases). Germline CDR1 reads WSHSY; CDR2 reads SAAADI. There are 13 residues in the CDR3. CDR3 sequence reads: CASSGTPTGTQYF. The CDR3 nucleotides are TGCGCCAGCAGTGGGACGCCCACAGGTACGCAGTATTTT.

The chain carries TRBV14 and TRBJ2-1; 12 bases map to TRBD2. This CDR3 is built from 18 residues. V was clipped by 1 base and J by 9 bases; unmatched bases: 13. Germline V gives CDR1 SGHDN, CDR2 FVKESK. CDR3 residues: CASSQVGPLAGGVTEQFF. The CDR3 region has the DNA TGTGCCAGCAGCCAAGTCGGTCCTCTAGCGGGAGGGGTGACTGAGCAGTTCTTC.

In its sample, this clonotype was seen a few times. V gene TRBV20-1 combines with J gene TRBJ2-1, with TRBD1 matching 11 bases. The junction had 13 bases not matched to a gene; V was cut back by 2 bases and J by 7 bases. The CDR3 is 17 residues long. From germline, CDR1 is DFQATT and CDR2 SNEGSKA (reference sequence). The CDR3 DNA sequence: TGCAGTGCTAGATCATTTACCGGGACAGGGGGATGGAATGAGCAGTTCTTC. Residues: CSARSFTGTGGWNEQFF.

The chain carries TRBV15 and TRBJ1-2; D might be TRBD1 (6 bases). Trimming pared 1 base from V and 4 bases from J, leaving 10 bases between. There are 14 residues in the CDR3. The germline CDR1 and CDR2 sequences are LNHNV and YYDKDF (reference sequence). The CDR3 spells CATSRGQVGYGYTF. CDR3 in DNA: TGTGCCACCAGCAGAGGACAGGTTGGCTATGGCTACACCTTC. Full variable domain (missing parts from reference TRBV15 and TRBJ1-2): DAMVIQNPRYQVTQFGKPVTLSCSQTLNHNVMYWYQQKSSQAPKLLFHYYDKDFNNEADTPDNFQSRRPNTSFCFLDIRSPGLGDTAMYLCATSRGQVGYGYTFGSGTRLTVV.

There are a few counts of this clonotype. V and J are TRBV7-2 and TRBJ2-1, with 8 positions matching TRBD2. CDR1 and CDR2 from the germline V gene are SGHTA and FQGNSA. The CDR3 runs 15 residues. Germline trimming cut 4 bases from V and 11 bases from J; bases unmatched to any gene: 13. Here the CDR3 DNA reads TGTGCCAGCAGCTCCACCGGACTAGCCAGTGAGAAGCAGTTCTTC. Protein product: CASSSTGLASEKQFF.

The sample holds many counts of this clonotype. The chain has TRBV21-1 and TRBJ2-4; TRBD2, the table's D call, lacks a check against the DNA. TRBV21-1 is deemed a pseudogene. The CDR3 spans 16 residues. This CDR3 reads CASTKGRPEGQNIQYF. Here the CDR3 DNA reads TGTGCCAGCACCAAAGGGAGGCCCGAGGGGCAAAACATTCAGTACTTC.

The V and J genes are TRBV29-1 and TRBJ2-1, with no clear D. V gave up 7 bases and J gave up 6 bases, with 13 bases separating them. Germline CDR1 and CDR2: SQVTM and ANQGSEA. This CDR3 has 12 residues. Written as DNA, the CDR3 is TGCAGCGGGGCTTGGTCAATCAATGAGCAGTTCTTC. Protein: CSGAWSINEQFF.

The chain links TRBV5-1 to TRBJ2-5; 8 bases map to TRBD2. The closer fit of TRBJ2-4 to the DNA end suggests the J call may be wrong. Germline V gene sequence: CDR1 SGHRS, CDR2 YFSETQ. This CDR3 region has 15 residues. CDR3 loop: CASSPGGGEENIQYF. CDR3 DNA: TGCGCCAGCAGCCCCGGGGGGGGCGAGGAAAACATTCAGTACTTC.

V is TRBV6-5 and J is TRBJ1-4; D not certain. The CDR3 has 13 residues. Germline loops: CDR1 MNHEY, CDR2 SVGAGI. Trimming shortened V by 4 bases and J by 8 bases, and 11 bases separated the two germline ends. This CDR3 is CASSFQFIEKLFF. CDR3 sequence (DNA): TGTGCCAGCAGTTTCCAGTTTATAGAAAAACTGTTTTTT.

In its sample, this clonotype was seen many times. V is TRBV9 and J is TRBJ2-3; possible D gene TRBD2, 6 bases. The CDR3 runs to 16 residues. Germline values: CDR1 SGDLS, CDR2 YYNGEE. Trimming pared 4 bases from V and 7 bases from J, leaving 22 bases between. The CDR3 region is CASSPQMGGVIHTQYF. CDR3 in DNA: TGTGCCAGCAGCCCTCAAATGGGAGGCGTCATTCATACGCAGTATTTT. Full variable domain (outside the CDR3, taken from reference TRBV9 and TRBJ2-3): DSGVTQTPKHLITATGQRVTLRCSPRSGDLSVYWYQQSLDQGLQFLIQYYNGEERAKGNILERFSAQQFPDLHSELNLSSLELGDSALYFCASSPQMGGVIHTQYFGPGTRLTVL.

There are a few counts of this clonotype. The chain has TRBV4-1 and TRBJ1-2; 7 bases agree with TRBD1. The CDR3 sequence is 14 residues long. From germline, CDR1 is MGHRA and CDR2 YSYEKL. V was pared by 2 bases and J by 7 bases, with 7 bases of the junction left unmatched. DNA of the CDR3: TGCGCCAGCAGCCAACCACTCGCAGGGGGTGGCTACACCTTC. Protein product: CASSQPLAGGGYTF.

A few counts support this clonotype. This sequence joins TRBV20-1 and TRBJ2-1, with 10 bases lining up with TRBD1. The germline V gene encodes CDR1 DFQATT and CDR2 SNEGSKA (reference sequence). This CDR3 has 16 residues. V shed 0 bases and J 7 bases; nucleotides not matched to a gene: 9. CDR3 nucleotides: TGCAGTGCTAGAGACCGGGGGACAGGGGCCAGGAATGAGCAGTTCTTC. Translated: CSARDRGTGARNEQFF.

The chain has TRBV19 and TRBJ2-5; 8 bases match TRBD2. J gave up 5 bases and V 5 bases, and 7 bases lay outside the gene matches. The CDR3 has 14 residues. Germline V gives CDR1 LNHDA, CDR2 SQIVND (reference sequence). The CDR3 coding sequence is TGTGCCAGTAGTCCGCGGGAGGCGGGGGAGACCCAGTACTTC. As protein: CASSPREAGETQYF.

There are a few counts of this clonotype. V is TRBV7-9 and J is TRBJ1-1, with D possibly matching TRBD1 (5 bases). Germline V lookup: CDR1 SEHNR, CDR2 FQNEAQ (reference sequence). The CDR3 totals 14 residues. V was pared by 10 bases and J by 0 bases, with 15 bases between. The DNA for the CDR3 is TGTGCCACCCAGATCGGGGCAGTGAACACTGAAGCTTTCTTT. The encoded protein is CATQIGAVNTEAFF.

This clonotype occurred a few times. The J gene is TRBJ2-1, the V gene TRBV7-2, with D unresolved. CDR3 length: 14 amino acids. Per germline, CDR1 SGHTA and CDR2 FQGNSA. Trimming cost V 1 base and J 6 bases, with 10 bases left between them. As DNA, the CDR3 is TGTGCCAGCAGCTTAGAGCCCGTGGGCAATGAGCAGTTCTTC. It is translated as CASSLEPVGNEQFF.